The sequence of this TCR beta chain was determined in a study of cytomegalovirus exposure and HLA in healthy donors. Overall study context: The 100 million to 140 million unique TCR beta sequences, from approximately 170 million T cells, were found by an earlier analysis.

Trimming left V 7 bases short and J 2 bases short, with 17 bases between. The germline gives CDR1 LNHDA, CDR2 SQIVND (reference sequence). The CDR3 spans 15 residues. To note about this clone: The target antigen is unknown.

PCR used 60 Vbeta primers and 13 Jbeta primers. Some clones are missing from TCRdb's copy, which holds only in-frame ones; the method was immunoSEQ multiplex PCR. This sample has under 200,000 clones, with less than 80% found just once. Notes on the study in general: The authors later found TCR association rates varying by HLA locus, with DRB1 most and HLA-C fewest. Earlier analysis looked at TCR beta V segments, and most were productive about 87% or about 30% of the time. Researchers reportedly found TCR beta sequences accurately predicted most subjects' HLA-A and HLA-B alleles.

The sample was PBMCs. J is TRBJ1-2 and V is TRBV19; no firm D call. The source of this sequence is a female donor in good health and CMV-seronegative. CDR3 sequence reads: CASTPMGFSNYGYTF. CDR3 sequence (DNA): TGTGCCAGTACCCCGATGGGCTTCTCAAACTATGGCTACACCTTC.